This T cell receptor (beta chain) was sequenced in a study of T cell repertoires in cytomegalovirus infection. TCRdb re-analysed the reads in MiXCR, keeping a single row per CDR3 protein. The sample holds over 150,000 distinct CDR3 sequences, about 15% seen once. Germline V lookup: CDR1 SEHNR, CDR2 FQNEAQ (reference sequence). The CDR3 totals 12 residues. This clonotype occurred a few times. One end of the junction is discordant with germline, which a read error may explain. V is TRBV7-9 and J is TRBJ1-2, with D uncertain. The sequenced sample was CD8+ T cells from PBMCs. This TCR was sampled from a human donor in good health (CMV status not recorded). Some clones in this sample may be carry-over from other donors' samples. The CDR3 is CASSLGDGTVPF. The CDR3 DNA sequence: TGTGCCAGCAGCTTAGGAGACGGAACGGTCCCCTTC.